The rows below give T cell receptor beta chains drawn from one sample of a study of response to subunit inactivated influenza vaccine. Via MiXCR, TCRdb re-called the RT-PCR reads, giving one row per CDR3 protein. The sample shows under 750,000 distinct CDR3 sequences, approximately 10% of them seen only once. Specimen: PBMCs from blood, collected on the day of vaccination. All receptors derive from a man in his fifties who received an inactivated influenza vaccine. The CDR3 runs from the conserved cysteine through the conserved F or W. Each record gives: clone size, V gene, J gene, D gene, CDR3 protein, CDR3 DNA. A D gene is named only where the DNA matches it firmly. Rows give clone size only sometimes, using once, few, many, or a class for an expanded clone.

abundance: NA; v_gene: TRBV18; j_gene: TRBJ2-2; d_gene: NA; CDR3aa: CASSLGAENTGELFF; CDR3nt: TGTGCCAGCTCCCTGGGAGCGGAGAACACCGGGGAGCTGTTTTTT
abundance: many; v_gene: TRBV7-2; j_gene: TRBJ2-1; d_gene: NA; CDR3aa: CASSLRDTYNEQFF; CDR3nt: TGTGCCAGCAGCTTACGGGACACCTACAATGAGCAGTTCTTC
abundance: NA; v_gene: TRBV20-1; j_gene: TRBJ2-7; d_gene: TRBD2; CDR3aa: CSALLLIAGRSLDYEQYF; CDR3nt: TGCAGTGCTTTACTACTAATAGCGGGACGTTCCCTAGACTACGAGCAGTACTTC
abundance: NA; v_gene: TRBV7-9; j_gene: TRBJ2-2; d_gene: NA; CDR3aa: CASSLGESNTGELFF; CDR3nt: TGTGCCAGCAGTCTGGGAGAATCGAACACCGGGGAGCTGTTTTTT
abundance: NA; v_gene: TRBV28; j_gene: TRBJ2-3; d_gene: NA; CDR3aa: CASSNRVTQYF; CDR3nt: TGTGCCAGCAGTAACCGGGTAACGCAGTATTTT
abundance: many; v_gene: TRBV12-3/TRBV12-4; j_gene: TRBJ2-2; d_gene: NA; CDR3aa: CASRPNDGSGELFF; CDR3nt: TGTGCCAGCAGACCAAACGATGGGTCCGGGGAGCTGTTTTTT
abundance: few; v_gene: TRBV7-8; j_gene: TRBJ2-3; d_gene: TRBD2; CDR3aa: CASSLGIAGGGTDTQYF; CDR3nt: TGTGCCAGCAGCTTAGGAATAGCGGGGGGGGGCACAGATACGCAGTATTTT
abundance: few; v_gene: TRBV6-2/TRBV6-3; j_gene: TRBJ2-7; d_gene: NA; CDR3aa: CASSYEYKYYEQYF; CDR3nt: TGTGCCAGCAGTTACGAGTACAAATACTACGAGCAGTACTTC
abundance: few; v_gene: TRBV9; j_gene: TRBJ1-2; d_gene: NA; CDR3aa: CASSGAGAAYGYTF; CDR3nt: TGTGCCAGCAGCGGCGCGGGAGCGGCCTATGGCTACACCTTC
abundance: many; v_gene: TRBV27; j_gene: TRBJ1-2; d_gene: NA; CDR3aa: CASGVGTAYGYTF; CDR3nt: TGTGCCAGCGGCGTGGGAACAGCCTATGGCTACACCTTC
abundance: many; v_gene: TRBV5-1; j_gene: TRBJ1-5; d_gene: TRBD1; CDR3aa: CASSPGTGDQPQHF; CDR3nt: TGCGCCAGCAGCCCCGGGACAGGGGATCAGCCCCAGCATTTT
abundance: NA; v_gene: TRBV29-1; j_gene: TRBJ2-3; d_gene: TRBD2; CDR3aa: CSVGGTSGNNQGAQYF; CDR3nt: TGCAGCGTTGGCGGGACTAGCGGGAATAACCAAGGAGCGCAGTATTTT
abundance: few; v_gene: TRBV7-9; j_gene: TRBJ1-4; d_gene: TRBD1; CDR3aa: CASSDRGVEKLFF; CDR3nt: TGTGCCAGCAGCGACAGGGGAGTGGAAAAACTGTTTTTT
abundance: NA; v_gene: TRBV6-2/TRBV6-3; j_gene: TRBJ2-5; d_gene: TRBD1; CDR3aa: CASGQGEETQYF; CDR3nt: TGTGCCTCGGGACAGGGGGAAGAGACCCAGTACTTC
abundance: NA; v_gene: TRBV7-8; j_gene: TRBJ2-7; d_gene: NA; CDR3aa: CGSSPNDKPYEQYF; CDR3nt: TGTGGCAGCAGCCCAAACGACAAGCCCTACGAGCAGTACTTC
abundance: few; v_gene: TRBV29-1; j_gene: TRBJ2-7; d_gene: NA; CDR3aa: CSVSKGNYEQYF; CDR3nt: TGCAGCGTCAGTAAAGGGAATTACGAGCAGTACTTC
abundance: few; v_gene: TRBV15; j_gene: TRBJ2-7; d_gene: TRBD2; CDR3aa: CATSRALAGSYEQYF; CDR3nt: TGTGCCACCAGCAGAGCCCTAGCGGGGTCCTACGAGCAGTACTTC
abundance: NA; v_gene: TRBV9; j_gene: TRBJ2-3; d_gene: TRBD2; CDR3aa: CASSSSGGGATDTQYF; CDR3nt: TGTGCCAGCAGCTCCTCTGGCGGGGGGGCCACAGATACGCAGTATTTT
abundance: NA; v_gene: TRBV28; j_gene: TRBJ2-3; d_gene: TRBD1; CDR3aa: CASSFLGTGTDTQYF; CDR3nt: TGTGCCAGCAGTTTTCTCGGGACAGGCACAGATACGCAGTATTTT
abundance: few; v_gene: TRBV4-2; j_gene: TRBJ2-1; d_gene: TRBD1; CDR3aa: CASSSTGGGSYNEQFF; CDR3nt: TGTGCCAGCAGCTCAACAGGGGGCGGCTCCTACAATGAGCAGTTCTTC
abundance: few; v_gene: TRBV10-3; j_gene: TRBJ1-1; d_gene: TRBD1; CDR3aa: CAISRRQGSMNTEAFF; CDR3nt: TGTGCCATCAGTCGAAGACAGGGAAGCATGAACACTGAAGCTTTCTTT
abundance: many; v_gene: TRBV4-2; j_gene: TRBJ1-1; d_gene: NA; CDR3aa: CASISGASNTEAFF; CDR3nt: TGTGCCAGCATTTCCGGCGCTTCGAACACTGAAGCTTTCTTT
abundance: few; v_gene: TRBV10-3; j_gene: TRBJ2-7; d_gene: TRBD2; CDR3aa: CAIRIAGDEQYF; CDR3nt: TGTGCCATCAGGATAGCGGGAGACGAGCAGTACTTC
abundance: NA; v_gene: TRBV15; j_gene: TRBJ1-6; d_gene: NA; CDR3aa: CATSRGGGQRPNSPLHF; CDR3nt: TGTGCCACCAGCAGAGGAGGGGGGCAGCGACCTAATTCACCCCTCCACTTT
abundance: few; v_gene: TRBV7-8; j_gene: TRBJ2-6; d_gene: TRBD1; CDR3aa: CASSLGQGATGANVLTF; CDR3nt: TGTGCCAGCAGCTTAGGTCAGGGGGCGACTGGGGCCAACGTCCTGACTTTC
abundance: NA; v_gene: TRBV7-6; j_gene: TRBJ1-4; d_gene: NA; CDR3aa: CASSSGLLDEKLFF; CDR3nt: TGTGCCAGCAGCTCGGGACTCCTGGATGAAAAACTGTTTTTT
abundance: few; v_gene: TRBV12-3/TRBV12-4; j_gene: TRBJ2-7; d_gene: TRBD2; CDR3aa: CASSPLIAGAYEQYF; CDR3nt: TGTGCCAGCAGCCCGCTGATAGCGGGGGCCTACGAGCAGTACTTC
abundance: few; v_gene: TRBV12-3/TRBV12-4; j_gene: TRBJ1-4; d_gene: NA; CDR3aa: CASSQRLTPRRDEKLFF; CDR3nt: TGTGCCAGCAGTCAACGGCTGACGCCCCGACGAGACGAAAAACTGTTTTTT
abundance: NA; v_gene: TRBV11-3; j_gene: TRBJ2-3; d_gene: NA; CDR3aa: CASSKGRDQNTDTQYF; CDR3nt: TGTGCCAGCAGCAAGGGTAGGGACCAAAACACAGATACGCAGTATTTT
abundance: NA; v_gene: TRBV5-1; j_gene: TRBJ1-2; d_gene: TRBD1; CDR3aa: CASSINRGNYGYTF; CDR3nt: TGCGCCAGCAGCATAAACAGGGGGAACTATGGCTACACCTTC
abundance: many; v_gene: TRBV4-2; j_gene: TRBJ2-7; d_gene: TRBD2; CDR3aa: CASSQDWGGGYEQYF; CDR3nt: TGTGCCAGCAGCCAAGACTGGGGGGGGGGGTACGAGCAGTACTTC
abundance: few; v_gene: TRBV27; j_gene: TRBJ1-3; d_gene: NA; CDR3aa: CASSSPGPVAYTIYF; CDR3nt: TGTGCCAGCAGTTCACCGGGCCCCGTGGCTTACACCATATATTTT
abundance: few; v_gene: TRBV20-1; j_gene: TRBJ1-1; d_gene: NA; CDR3aa: CSARDGVSTEAFF; CDR3nt: TGCAGTGCTAGAGACGGGGTGTCCACTGAAGCTTTCTTT
abundance: few; v_gene: TRBV4-1; j_gene: TRBJ2-5; d_gene: TRBD2; CDR3aa: CASSQGVAGGPRETQYF; CDR3nt: TGCGCCAGCAGCCAAGGGGTAGCGGGGGGGCCTCGAGAGACCCAGTACTTC
abundance: NA; v_gene: TRBV27; j_gene: TRBJ1-3; d_gene: NA; CDR3aa: CASSLEPFGSIPSGNTIYF; CDR3nt: TGTGCCAGCAGTTTAGAACCTTTCGGGAGCATCCCCTCTGGAAACACCATATATTTT
abundance: NA; v_gene: TRBV29-1; j_gene: TRBJ1-2; d_gene: NA; CDR3aa: CSVEGGAANYGYTF; CDR3nt: TGCAGCGTGGAAGGCGGCGCAGCTAACTATGGCTACACCTTC
abundance: NA; v_gene: TRBV6-1; j_gene: TRBJ1-3; d_gene: NA; CDR3aa: CATMPGGPGNTIYF; CDR3nt: TGTGCCACCATGCCCGGGGGGCCTGGAAACACCATATATTTT
abundance: NA; v_gene: TRBV7-8; j_gene: TRBJ2-7; d_gene: NA; CDR3aa: CASSQGGISSYEQYF; CDR3nt: TGTGCCAGCAGCCAGGGGGGGATAAGCTCCTACGAGCAGTACTTC
abundance: few; v_gene: TRBV15; j_gene: TRBJ2-1; d_gene: NA; CDR3aa: CATSRDGGGAKNNEQFF; CDR3nt: TGTGCCACCAGCAGAGACGGAGGCGGGGCAAAAAACAATGAGCAGTTCTTC
abundance: many; v_gene: TRBV3-1; j_gene: TRBJ2-7; d_gene: NA; CDR3aa: CASSQFLQGSYEQYF; CDR3nt: TGTGCCAGCAGCCAATTCTTGCAGGGGTCCTACGAGCAGTACTTC
abundance: few; v_gene: TRBV6-5; j_gene: TRBJ2-6; d_gene: TRBD1; CDR3aa: CASSYRSRTGAPGANVLTF; CDR3nt: TGTGCCAGCAGCTACCGTTCCCGGACAGGGGCTCCTGGGGCCAACGTCCTGACTTTC
abundance: many; v_gene: TRBV7-2; j_gene: TRBJ2-7; d_gene: NA; CDR3aa: CASSRPSGGNEQYF; CDR3nt: TGTGCCAGCAGCCGACCAAGCGGCGGAAACGAGCAGTACTTC
abundance: few; v_gene: TRBV18; j_gene: TRBJ2-2; d_gene: NA; CDR3aa: CASSPPNQSGTGELFF; CDR3nt: TGTGCCAGCTCACCACCGAACCAGTCAGGGACCGGGGAGCTGTTTTTT
abundance: few; v_gene: TRBV5-1; j_gene: TRBJ2-7; d_gene: NA; CDR3aa: CASAHNSGARNEQYF; CDR3nt: TGCGCCAGTGCGCACAACAGCGGAGCTAGGAACGAGCAGTACTTC
abundance: NA; v_gene: TRBV9; j_gene: TRBJ2-5; d_gene: NA; CDR3aa: CASSVSPSYRETQYF; CDR3nt: TGTGCCAGCAGCGTTTCCCCCAGTTATCGAGAGACCCAGTACTTC
abundance: many; v_gene: TRBV4-2; j_gene: TRBJ1-6; d_gene: TRBD1; CDR3aa: CASSQTPAGQGYSPLHF; CDR3nt: TGTGCCAGCAGCCAAACCCCCGCGGGACAGGGATATTCACCCCTCCACTTT
abundance: NA; v_gene: TRBV2; j_gene: TRBJ2-7; d_gene: TRBD2; CDR3aa: CASSEGRLAGDEQYF; CDR3nt: TGTGCCAGCAGTGAAGGTCGACTAGCGGGAGACGAGCAGTACTTC
abundance: NA; v_gene: TRBV5-1; j_gene: TRBJ2-7; d_gene: NA; CDR3aa: CASSLDGNRDAYF; CDR3nt: TGCGCCAGCAGCTTGGACGGAAACAGGGATGCGTACTTC